One and the same sample provided the 29 T cell receptor beta chains below, sequenced in a study of blood T cell repertoires in COVID-19. TCRdb's table, derived via immunoSEQ multiplex PCR, lists solely in-frame clones and lacks some. The sample yields hundreds of thousands of clones, 88% seen once. Sequencing used peripheral blood. Source of these receptors: a human donor in a cohort sampled during active COVID-19.

The chain combines TRBV7-9 with TRBJ2-7, with 9 bases aligning to TRBD1. Trimming cost V 6 bases and J 4 bases; bases outside gene matches: 7. CDR1 and CDR2 (germline): SEHNR, FQNEAQ (reference sequence). There are 14 residues in the CDR3. CDR3 DNA: TGTGCCAGCAGTTCTACAGGGGGCTGGTACGAGCAGTACTTC. It specifies CASSSTGGWYEQYF.

The chain links TRBV3-1 (or the pseudogene TRBV3-2) to TRBJ2-7, with a weak D call TRBD2 (5 bases). The germline V and J ends were trimmed by 0 bases and 9 bases, with 24 bases remaining between them. Germline V gene lookup returns CDR1 LGHDT and CDR2 YNNKEL (reference sequence). This CDR3 region has 17 residues. The CDR3 loop is CASSQDFFGRGLSVQYF. The CDR3 region has the DNA TGTGCCAGCAGCCAAGATTTTTTCGGTCGGGGATTAAGTGTGCAGTACTTC.

The J gene is TRBJ2-5, the V gene TRBV27, with 8 positions matching TRBD2. The germline V gene encodes CDR1 MNHEY and CDR2 SMNVEV (reference sequence). The V and J ends lost 6 bases and 11 bases, in that order; junction bases with no gene match: 5. The CDR3 has 11 amino acids. DNA of the CDR3: TGTGCCAGCAGCCCGGGGGGGGAGCAGTACTTC. This gives the protein CASSPGGEQYF.

The chain has TRBV24-1 and TRBJ2-6; TRBD1 agrees at 7 bases. The germline V gene has CDR1 KGHDR and CDR2 SFDVKD. The CDR3 extends over 17 amino acids. The ends lost 4 bases at V and 0 bases at J; junction bases unmatched: 5. In DNA, the CDR3 is TGTGCCACCAGTGACGCCCGGGACAGCTCTGGGGCCAACGTCCTGACTTTC. Amino acid sequence: CATSDARDSSGANVLTF.

The chain employs TRBV7-8 and TRBJ1-2, with 7 bases matching TRBD1. Germline V CDR1 and CDR2: SGHVS, FQNEAQ. The CDR3 extends over 15 amino acids. V lost 5 bases to trimming and J lost 5 bases; unmatched junction nucleotides: 11. The CDR3 region is CASSPAQGVVYGYTF. The CDR3 DNA reads as TGTGCCAGCAGCCCGGCCCAGGGGGTGGTATATGGCTACACCTTC.

J is TRBJ1-4 and V is TRBV27, with 8 bases aligning to TRBD1. V lost 0 bases to trimming and J lost 6 bases; unmatched junction nucleotides: 6. Per germline, CDR1 MNHEY and CDR2 SMNVEV (reference sequence). The CDR3 runs 16 residues. CDR3 loop: CASSLSYSGGYEKLFF. Here the CDR3 DNA reads TGTGCCAGCAGTTTATCGTATTCAGGGGGCTATGAAAAACTGTTTTTT.

This rearrangement joins TRBV6-2 or TRBV6-3 to TRBJ1-1; D is uncertain. The CDR3 contains 13 residues. V shed 2 bases and J shed 3 bases, with 7 bases lying between them. The V gene's germline CDR1 is MNHEY and CDR2 SVGEGT. The CDR3 region is CASSYPQDTEAFF. The CDR3 DNA is TGTGCCAGCAGTTACCCACAAGACACTGAAGCTTTCTTT.

The rearrangement uses TRBV5-4 and TRBJ2-5; possible D gene TRBD1, 5 bases. The CDR3 has 13 amino acids. Germline CDR1 is SGHNT and CDR2 is YYREEE (reference sequence). With 10 bases removed from V and 4 bases from J, the gap between germline ends came to 17 bases. Here the CDR3 reads CAGADRPPETQYF. CDR3 coding DNA: TGTGCCGGGGCGGACCGCCCGCCAGAGACCCAGTACTTC.

The rearrangement links TRBV5-1 to TRBJ2-2, with 9 positions matching TRBD1. This CDR3 has 17 amino acids. Germline V CDR1 and CDR2: SGHRS, YFSETQ. Trimming cost V 4 bases and J 6 bases; bases outside gene matches: 13. CDR3 region: CASSGETGTGTPGELFF. CDR3 DNA: TGCGCCAGCAGCGGGGAAACCGGGACAGGGACTCCCGGGGAGCTGTTTTTT.

The rearrangement uses TRBV6-2 or TRBV6-3 and TRBJ2-5; 7 bases line up with TRBD2. The V gene's germline CDR1 is MNHEY and CDR2 SVGEGT. This CDR3 region has 15 residues. V shed 0 bases, J shed 5 bases, and the junction held 6 bases outside the gene matches. In DNA, the CDR3 is TGTGCCAGCAGTTACTCAGGACTAGGGGTCGAGACCCAGTACTTC. Translating it yields CASSYSGLGVETQYF.

The DNA for the CDR3 is TGTGCCAGCAGCCAAGTTCCAGGGGTCAATCAGCCCCAGCATTTT. It specifies CASSQVPGVNQPQHF. The gene calls are TRBV3-1 (or the pseudogene TRBV3-2) and TRBJ1-5, with a possible D match to TRBD1 (6 bases). Trimming left V 1 base short and J 3 bases short, with 10 bases between. This CDR3 has 15 residues. Germline V gives CDR1 LGHDT, CDR2 YNNKEL (reference sequence).

The chain has TRBV18 and TRBJ2-1, with 7 positions matching TRBD1. The V gene's germline CDR1 is KGHSH and CDR2 LQKENI. CDR3 length: 17 residues. The V and J ends lost 2 bases and 5 bases, in that order; junction bases with no gene match: 12. CDR3 amino acids: CASSPRQGPQPNNEQFF. The DNA of the CDR3 is TGTGCCAGCTCACCAAGACAGGGCCCCCAACCTAACAATGAGCAGTTCTTC.

V usage is TRBV18 and J usage is TRBJ1-5, with 7 bases identical to TRBD1. This CDR3 has 15 amino acids. The germline CDR1 and CDR2 sequences are KGHSH and LQKENI. V shed 3 bases and J 5 bases; nucleotides not matched to a gene: 7. The CDR3 DNA sequence: TGTGCCAGCTCACCGTCCCGGGACAGTCATCAGCCCCAGCATTTT. Translation gives CASSPSRDSHQPQHF.

The chain uses TRBV3-1 (or the pseudogene TRBV3-2) and TRBJ2-7; 7 nucleotides match TRBD1. V gave up 3 bases and J gave up 2 bases; unmatched junction bases: 13. The germline V gene encodes CDR1 LGHDT and CDR2 YNNKEL (reference sequence). The CDR3 has 17 amino acids. The chain's CDR3 is CASSQRLYRGLPYEQYF. CDR3 nucleotides: TGTGCCAGCAGCCAGAGATTATACAGGGGCCTACCCTACGAGCAGTACTTC.

This chain connects TRBV7-9 to TRBJ1-2, with a possible D match to TRBD1 (5 bases). The CDR3 covers 16 residues. Trimming removed 2 bases from V and 8 bases from J, with 21 bases in between. Germline CDR1 is SEHNR and CDR2 is FQNEAQ (reference sequence). This chain's CDR3 is CASSLSAGRRSDGYTF. CDR3 in DNA: TGTGCCAGCAGCTTATCGGCAGGGCGCCGATCGGACGGCTACACCTTC.

The V gene is TRBV5-4, the J gene TRBJ1-2; D unclear. The V and J ends lost 7 bases and 4 bases respectively, with 11 bases between them. Germline CDR1 is SGHNT and CDR2 is YYREEE (reference sequence). The CDR3 contains 12 residues. CDR3 nucleotide sequence: TGTGCCAGCTCCGAGGCACGCTATGGCTACACCTTC. This codes for CASSEARYGYTF.

V usage is TRBV19 and J usage is TRBJ1-4; D perhaps matches TRBD1 (6 bases). The germline V gene encodes CDR1 LNHDA and CDR2 SQIVND (reference sequence). The V gene lost 3 bases and the J gene lost 2 bases, with 10 bases spanning the gap. CDR3 length: 15 residues. The CDR3 sequence is CASSIRQGTNEKLFF. The CDR3 nucleotides read TGTGCCAGTAGTATTCGGCAGGGGACTAATGAAAAACTGTTTTTT.

CDR3 sequence (DNA): TGTGCCAGCAGCGGCTCCGGGACAGGGAGGGAGACCCAGTACTTC. Translated, it gives CASSGSGTGRETQYF. The chain employs TRBV9 and TRBJ2-5; 9 bases align to TRBD1. Looked up from germline, CDR1 is SGDLS and CDR2 is YYNGEE. The CDR3 spans 15 residues. The trim removed 3 bases at V and 5 bases at J, leaving 8 bases unmatched.

V and J are TRBV5-4 and TRBJ1-1; maybe TRBD1 (6 bases). Per the germline V gene, CDR1 is SGHNT and CDR2 is YYREEE (reference sequence). The CDR3 is 13 amino acids. V dropped 4 bases and J dropped 8 bases, with 15 bases sitting between them. CDR3 DNA sequence: TGTGCCAGCAGCCCCCCGGGGGGCAGAGAAGCTTTCTTT. This translates into CASSPPGGREAFF. The full variable domain, completed using reference TRBV5-4 and TRBJ1-1, is ETGVTQSPTHLIKTRGQQVTLRCSSQSGHNTVSWYQQALGQGPQFIFQYYREEENGRGNFPPRFSGLQFPNYSSELNVNALELDDSALYLCASSPPGGREAFFGQGTRLTVV.

This clone was seen once. CDR3 coding DNA: TGTGCCAGCAGCTTCGAAAGAAGCCCGATACGCGGCGAGCAGTACTTC. Translated: CASSFERSPIRGEQYF. The V gene is TRBV7-4, the J gene TRBJ2-7; D remains ambiguous. Germline CDR1 is SGHVT and CDR2 is SQSDAQ. The V and J ends lost 3 bases and 6 bases respectively, with 21 bases between them. The CDR3 extends over 16 amino acids.

The chain has TRBV5-5 and TRBJ1-1, with TRBD1 as a possible D gene (5 bases). Trimming removed 7 bases at V and 3 bases at J, with 13 bases between. The CDR3 length is 13 residues. Germline V gene lookup returns CDR1 SGHKS and CDR2 YYEKEE (reference sequence). CDR3 loop: CASHTAGYTEAFF. CDR3 nucleotide sequence: TGTGCCAGCCATACAGCAGGGTACACTGAAGCTTTCTTT.

CDR3 nucleotide sequence: TGTGCCAGCAGCGCCACAGGGTTGCAGATTGGCTACACCTTC. Translation: CASSATGLQIGYTF. This chain connects TRBV9 to TRBJ1-2; D possibly corresponds to TRBD1 (6 bases). Between the trimmed V and J ends, which lost 3 bases and 7 bases, there was a span of 16 bases. Germline CDR1 is SGDLS and CDR2 is YYNGEE. This CDR3 has 14 residues.

The rearrangement links TRBV18 to TRBJ2-5; D is undetermined. The V gene lost 6 bases and the J gene lost 4 bases, with 18 bases spanning the gap. The CDR3 extends over 15 amino acids. The germline CDR1 and CDR2 sequences are KGHSH and LQKENI. The DNA of the CDR3 is TGTGCCAGCTCGGCAGGTAACCCCGTTGGAGAGACCCAGTACTTC. This codes for CASSAGNPVGETQYF.

The V gene is TRBV5-4, the J gene TRBJ2-2, with a tentative D call TRBD2 (5 bases). CDR1 SGHNT and CDR2 YYREEE come from the germline V gene (reference sequence). V lost 1 base and J 5 bases, leaving 15 bases between the germline ends. This CDR3 comprises 16 residues. As DNA, the CDR3 is TGTGCCAGCAGCTTGAAGACTAACCAGATAACCGGGGAGCTGTTTTTT. It is translated as CASSLKTNQITGELFF.

V usage is TRBV2 and J usage is TRBJ1-5; 8 positions match TRBD1. Germline CDR1 reads SNHLY; CDR2 reads FYNNEI. Trimming removed 2 bases from V and 4 bases from J; junction bases left unmatched: 13. The CDR3 is 18 residues long. CDR3: CASSEISKGTGNNQPQHF. The CDR3 DNA sequence: TGTGCCAGCAGTGAAATCAGTAAGGGGACAGGTAATAATCAGCCCCAGCATTTT.

The genes are TRBV9 and TRBJ2-3; D possibly corresponds to TRBD1 (6 bases). Germline CDR1 SGDLS, CDR2 YYNGEE. The V and J ends lost 3 bases and 2 bases respectively, with 13 bases between them. CDR3 length equals 15 residues. CDR3 sequence (DNA): TGTGCCAGCAGCGCGGGACACGGGAACACAGATACGCAGTATTTT. Translating it yields CASSAGHGNTDTQYF. The full variable domain, rest sourced from reference TRBV9 and TRBJ2-3, is DSGVTQTPKHLITATGQRVTLRCSPRSGDLSVYWYQQSLDQGLQFLIQYYNGEERAKGNILERFSAQQFPDLHSELNLSSLELGDSALYFCASSAGHGNTDTQYFGPGTRLTVL.

The rearrangement links TRBV5-5 to TRBJ2-2; 10 bases are a match to TRBD1. Per germline, CDR1 SGHKS and CDR2 YYEKEE (reference sequence). V shed 0 bases and J 8 bases; nucleotides not matched to a gene: 10. This CDR3 has 17 residues. In DNA, the CDR3 is TGTGCCAGCAGCTTGGGGGTGACAGGGGGCGCTTCAGGGGAGCTGTTTTTT. It codes for CASSLGVTGGASGELFF.

The chain carries TRBV2 and TRBJ1-1, with 8 bases fitting TRBD1. V dropped 2 bases and J dropped 13; count of bases not matched to a gene: 15. This CDR3 is built from 15 residues. Germline V gives CDR1 SNHLY, CDR2 FYNNEI. The CDR3, as DNA: TGTGCCAGCAGTGAATCGGCCCAGGGGGCCCTCAAGGGTTTCTTT. Its translation is CASSESAQGALKGFF.

V usage is TRBV7-5 and J usage is TRBJ1-2. TRBV7-5 is assigned pseudogene status. The CDR3 loop spans 13 amino acids. For the CDR3, the DNA is TGTGTCAGAAGCTTTGGGGGGGCTGGAGGCTACACCTTC. Its protein is CVRSFGGAGGYTF.